This T cell receptor (beta chain) originates from a study of T cells after posttransplantation cyclophosphamide. Profiled with immunoSEQ multiplex PCR; TCRdb holds only in-frame clones, not every one. The repertoire holds about 5,000 clones, with approximately 80% as singletons. This CDR3 spans 14 amino acids. V gave up 6 bases and J gave up 1 base, with 12 bases separating them. CDR1 and CDR2 (germline): LNHDA, SQIVND (reference sequence). Busulfan-fludarabine conditioning, marrow transplant, and cyclophosphamide on days +3 and +4 were administered. This receptor was taken from a male patient aged 45-60 years who received an allogeneic stem cell transplant from a related donor and was CMV-positive. Some T cells could come from the graft donor. Sequences were derived from CD4+ T cells sorted from blood, sampled approximately 330 days after allogeneic stem cell transplant with posttransplant cyclophosphamide. The genes are TRBV19 and TRBJ2-5; TRBD1 is a possible D gene (5 bases). The CDR3, as DNA: TGTGCCAGTAGCCGACAGATATCCCAAGAGACCCAGTACTTC. Residues: CASSRQISQETQYF.